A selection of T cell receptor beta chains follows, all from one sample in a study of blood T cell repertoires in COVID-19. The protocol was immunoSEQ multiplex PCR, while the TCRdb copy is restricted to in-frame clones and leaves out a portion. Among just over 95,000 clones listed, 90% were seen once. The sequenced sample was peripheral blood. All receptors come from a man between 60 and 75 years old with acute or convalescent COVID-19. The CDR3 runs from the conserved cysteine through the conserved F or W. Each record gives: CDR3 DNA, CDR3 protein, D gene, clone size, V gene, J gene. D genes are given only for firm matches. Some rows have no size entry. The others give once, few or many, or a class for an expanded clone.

TGTGCCAGCAGGCCATTCCAGGGTACTGAAGCTTTCTTT,CASRPFQGTEAFF,-,-,TRBV6-6,TRBJ1-1
TGCGCCAGCAGCTTGGGCGACAGGACCAGCTATGGCTACACCTTC,CASSLGDRTSYGYTF,-,-,TRBV5-1,TRBJ1-2
TGTGCCACCAGCAGTATCCGACTAGCCGACCTTAGCTCCTACGAGCAGTACTTC,CATSSIRLADLSSYEQYF,TRBD2,-,TRBV15,TRBJ2-7
TGTGCCAGCAGCCCGACCGACAGGGAGAAAGCTTTCTTT,CASSPTDREKAFF,TRBD1,-,TRBV28,TRBJ1-1
TGTGCCAGCAGCTTGCGGGACGCCACAGATACGCAGTATTTT,CASSLRDATDTQYF,-,-,TRBV3-1/TRBV3-2,TRBJ2-3
TGTGCCATCAGCCTAAAAAGCCAGGGGCCGAATGGCTACACCTTC,CAISLKSQGPNGYTF,-,-,TRBV10-3,TRBJ1-2
TGTGCCAGCTCCACATCAACTAATGAAAAACTGTTTTTT,CASSTSTNEKLFF,-,once,TRBV18,TRBJ1-4
TGTGCCAGCTCGCGAATAGGGACATACTATTCACCCCTCCACTTT,CASSRIGTYYSPLHF,-,-,TRBV18,TRBJ1-6
TGTGCCAGCAGTTTCGGGGAGAACACTGAAGCTTTCTTT,CASSFGENTEAFF,-,-,TRBV12-3/TRBV12-4,TRBJ1-1
TGTGCCAGCAGTGAAGGACTGTCCTTCGCGGGGGGGTTTGGAGATACGCAGTATTTT,CASSEGLSFAGGFGDTQYF,TRBD2,once,TRBV6-1,TRBJ2-3
TGCAGTGCCAGGAGGGACACTGAAGCTTTCTTT,CSARRDTEAFF,-,-,TRBV20-1,TRBJ1-1
TGTGCCAGCAGTTTAGTTCGGGGCACTGAAGCTTTCTTT,CASSLVRGTEAFF,-,-,TRBV27,TRBJ1-1
TGTGCCAGCAGCGGAACGACAGGGTTCTCTTCACCCCTCCACTTT,CASSGTTGFSSPLHF,TRBD1,-,TRBV2,TRBJ1-6
TGTGCCAGCAGTTACACACTGGGGCGTTCGGGAAACACCATATATTTT,CASSYTLGRSGNTIYF,-,few,TRBV6-5,TRBJ1-3